Each of the 15 T cell receptor beta chains below was sequenced from the same sample in a study of T cells in Graves' hyperthyroidism and ophthalmopathy (dated by TCRdb to between 2017 and 2020). Libraries were constructed by multiplex PCR. Sequencing used an Illumina HiSeq 2000. Amplification of TCR beta CDR3 regions was carried out from RNA transcripts. For the first round of RT-PCR on the TCR CDR3, the HTBI primer set was used together with the Qiagen OneStep RT-PCR kit. TCRdb applied fastp at Q25 and MiXCR to the public reads, then kept only in-frame beta chains. When rows share a CDR3 protein, they turn into one entry using the most common DNA and genes. This sample holds fewer than 900,000 distinct CDR3 sequences; 18% were observed only once. The leading ten clones occupy approximately 15% of the sample. The sequencing input was blood. Receptors were obtained from a woman aged 50 to 60 with Graves' hyperthyroidism that later progressed to Graves' ophthalmopathy.

On this clonotype itself: No conserved phenylalanine or tryptophan is present at the end of the CDR3, so a read error is the likely explanation. The rearrangement uses TRBV30 and TRBJ1-3, with unresolved D. V shed 4 bases and J shed 1 base, with 8 bases lying between them. This CDR3 is 13 amino acids long. Germline CDR1 and CDR2: GTSNPN and SVGIG (reference sequence). The CDR3 loop reads CAWNILSGNTIYS. The CDR3 DNA is TGTGCCTGGAATATACTGTCTGGAAACACCATATATTCT.

This clonotype has ten or more counts. The chain joins TRBV18 to TRBJ2-1, with D maybe TRBD1 (5 bases). This CDR3 is built from 16 residues. Germline CDR1 is KGHSH and CDR2 is LQKENI. V was clipped by 1 base and J by 0 bases, with 10 bases between them. CDR3 DNA sequence: TGTGCCAGCTCACCACGATGGGGCAGCTCCTACAATGAGCAGTTCTTC. Amino acid sequence: CASSPRWGSSYNEQFF.

This clonotype was counted only a few times. This chain connects TRBV27 to TRBJ2-1, with D possibly called TRBD1 or TRBD2 (6 bases each). The CDR3 runs to 15 residues. The ends were cut back, 5 bases at V and 5 bases at J, with 16 bases in the middle. Germline CDR1 MNHEY, CDR2 SMNVEV (reference sequence). DNA for the CDR3: TGTGCCAGCAGTCCGAGAGGGGGGCCCAACAATGAGCAGTTCTTC. Protein sequence: CASSPRGGPNNEQFF.

The sample holds a few counts of this clonotype. This chain links TRBV11-2 with TRBJ1-2; TRBD1 is a possible D gene (5 bases). Germline CDR1 and CDR2: SGHAT and FQNNGV. This CDR3 has 13 residues. The V gene lost 4 bases and the J gene lost 4 bases, with 10 bases spanning the gap. The CDR3 nucleotides read TGTGCCAGCAGCTCGCTGGGGCCCTATGGCTACACCTTC. Its protein is CASSSLGPYGYTF. Combining the CDR3 with reference TRBV11-2 and TRBJ1-2 gives the whole variable domain EAGVAQSPRYKIIEKRQSVAFWCNPISGHATLYWYQQILGQGPKLLIQFQNNGVVDDSQLPKDRFSAERLKGVDSTLKIQPAKLEDSAVYLCASSSLGPYGYTFGSGTRLTVV.

The chain joins TRBV2 to TRBJ2-2, with TRBD1 matching 9 bases. The CDR3 sequence is 13 residues long. Trimming cost V 11 bases and J 7 bases; bases outside gene matches: 8. Germline V gene data show CDR1 as SNHLY and CDR2 as FYNNEI. The CDR3 sequence is CAGHRGPVGELFF. CDR3 nucleotides: TGTGCCGGCCACAGGGGGCCGGTCGGGGAGCTGTTTTTT.

This clonotype was recorded many times. V and J are TRBV11-2 and TRBJ2-1; 10 positions match TRBD2. CDR1 and CDR2 (germline): SGHAT, FQNNGV. Trimming removed 4 bases from V and 5 bases from J; junction bases left unmatched: 2. The CDR3 runs to 14 residues. The CDR3 DNA is TGTGCCAGCAGCTCTAGCGGGGGCCACAATGAGCAGTTCTTC. Amino acid sequence: CASSSSGGHNEQFF.

This clonotype was seen at least ten times. The V call is TRBV11-2, the J call TRBJ2-7; 9 bases agree with TRBD1. Per the germline V gene, CDR1 is SGHAT and CDR2 is FQNNGV. V gave up 10 bases and J gave up 6 bases; unmatched junction bases: 19. The CDR3 totals 16 residues. The CDR3 nucleotides are TGTGCCACGTGCTCTGTTTTGGGACAGGGTATGGGCGAGCAGTACTTC. Translation gives CATCSVLGQGMGEQYF.

This clonotype was detected many times. The chain uses TRBV27 and TRBJ1-1, with D uncertain. The V end lost 10 bases, the J end lost 4 bases, and 19 bases lay between the germline ends. This CDR3 is built from 14 residues. The germline CDR1 and CDR2 sequences are MNHEY and SMNVEV (reference sequence). CDR3 sequence: CATLGSFRSTEAFF. The CDR3 nucleotides are TGTGCCACCCTGGGTAGTTTCCGCAGCACTGAAGCTTTCTTT.

This clonotype was observed a single time. This chain links TRBV6-1 with TRBJ1-5, with 10 bases lining up with TRBD1. Germline-derived CDR1 and CDR2 are MNHNS and SASEGT. V dropped 7 bases and J dropped 3; count of bases not matched to a gene: 9. This CDR3 contains 16 residues. As DNA, the CDR3 is TGTGCCAGCATCGAACGGACAGGGGGTTACAATCAGCCCCAGCATTTT. It specifies CASIERTGGYNQPQHF.

The V and J genes are TRBV28 and TRBJ2-7, with D unclear. V was clipped by 7 bases and J by 6 bases, with 10 bases between them. The CDR3 contains 11 residues. Germline V CDR1 and CDR2: MDHEN, SYDVKM. The CDR3 DNA follows: TGTGCCAGCACTACCGCGGCCGAGCAGTACTTC. Translated: CASTTAAEQYF.

The sample holds a few counts of this clonotype. V and J are TRBV29-1 and TRBJ1-1; no definite D call. This CDR3 has 11 amino acids. Per germline, CDR1 SQVTM and CDR2 ANQGSEA. V dropped 5 bases and J dropped 0 bases, with 4 bases sitting between them. DNA of the CDR3: TGCAGCGTTTCCATGAACACTGAAGCTTTCTTT. It translates to CSVSMNTEAFF.

This clonotype was found many times. The chain couples TRBV11-3 to TRBJ2-1, with D possibly matching TRBD2 (6 bases). V was shortened by 3 bases and J by 10 bases, with 13 bases between the two germline ends. Germline values: CDR1 SGHNT, CDR2 YENEEA. The CDR3 covers 13 residues. As DNA, the CDR3 is TGTGCCAGCAGCTTCAGGGTAAGCGGGGAGCAGTTCTTC. Protein product: CASSFRVSGEQFF.

This clonotype came up many times. This rearrangement joins TRBV5-5 to TRBJ2-1; no definite D call. Per the germline V gene, CDR1 is SGHKS and CDR2 is YYEKEE (reference sequence). Between the trimmed V and J ends, which lost 3 bases and 8 bases, there was a span of 6 bases. The CDR3 has 11 amino acids. CDR3 residues: CASSWLDEQFF. In nucleotides, the CDR3 is TGTGCCAGCAGCTGGTTGGATGAGCAGTTCTTC.

This clonotype was seen at least ten times. The rearrangement links TRBV11-2 to TRBJ1-2, with D maybe TRBD1 (6 bases). This CDR3 has 15 amino acids. With 0 bases removed from V and 2 bases from J, the gap between germline ends came to 10 bases. Germline CDR1 is SGHAT and CDR2 is FQNNGV. In DNA, the CDR3 is TGTGCCAGCAGCTTAGATTATGGGGGCAACTATGGCTACACCTTC. Translation: CASSLDYGGNYGYTF.

This clonotype was detected many times. The chain links TRBV2 to TRBJ1-5, with D perhaps TRBD1 (5 bases). V gave up 6 bases and J gave up 12 bases, with 15 bases separating them. The CDR3 is made up of 12 amino acids. The germline CDR1 and CDR2 sequences are SNHLY and FYNNEI. The CDR3 here is CASSQAGRGQHF. The CDR3 nucleotides are TGTGCCAGCAGCCAGGCGGGGAGGGGCCAGCATTTT.